A single sample is the source of the 10 T cell receptor beta chains below, sequenced in a study of T-cell reconstitution after alpha-beta-depleted transplantation in children. Unique molecular identifiers were incorporated into the prepared TCRbeta library. MiXCR was run by TCRdb on the PCR reads, yielding one entry per CDR3 protein. The data contain 360,000 or so distinct CDR3 sequences, around 21% of them seen just once; the ten biggest clones take up around 3.9%. The source was PBMCs from the stem cell graft donor, collected from the stem cell graft. Receptors were obtained from a human donor who donated a stem cell graft to a child with acute myeloid leukemia.

Ten or more counts support this clonotype. The gene calls are TRBV6-1 and TRBJ2-1, with 8 bases matching TRBD2. Germline CDR1 and CDR2: MNHNS and SASEGT. Losses at the gene ends were 8 bases for V and 9 bases for J; bases not matched to a gene: 12. This CDR3 is built from 14 residues. The CDR3 DNA reads as TGTGCCAGCGAACCAGCGGGAGAGTTAAGTGAGCAGTTCTTC. Translated: CASEPAGELSEQFF.

For the CDR3, the DNA is TGCGCCAGCAGCCAAGACAGGTACGGACTAGCGGCCTCCTACGAGCAGTACTTC. This codes for CASSQDRYGLAASYEQYF. The rearrangement joins TRBV4-1 to TRBJ2-7; 10 positions match TRBD2. The J segment lost 0 bases and the V segment lost 0 bases, leaving 8 bases of the junction unmatched. CDR3 length equals 18 residues. The germline V gene encodes CDR1 MGHRA and CDR2 YSYEKL.

This clonotype has only a few counts. The DNA of the CDR3 is TGTGCCAGCCGACTTAGCGGGTCCTACGAGCAGTACTTC. It translates to CASRLSGSYEQYF. V gene TRBV12-3 or TRBV12-4 combines with J gene TRBJ2-7, with 7 positions matching TRBD2. This CDR3 region has 13 residues. J lost 1 base, V lost 8 bases, and 5 bases had no gene match.

The chain recombines TRBV5-1 with TRBJ2-1; TRBD2 agrees at 11 bases. This CDR3 is built from 18 residues. The germline CDR1 and CDR2 sequences are SGHRS and YFSETQ. Unmatched junction bases numbered 9, after V lost 4 bases and J lost 0 bases. CDR3 protein: CASSPFIAGGSSYNEQFF. CDR3 bases: TGCGCCAGCAGCCCGTTCATAGCGGGAGGGAGCTCCTACAATGAGCAGTTCTTC. Filled out from reference TRBV5-1 and TRBJ2-1, the complete variable domain reads KAGVTQTPRYLIKTRGQQVTLSCSPISGHRSVSWYQQTPGQGLQFLFEYFSETQRNKGNFPGRFSGRQFSNSRSEMNVSTLELGDSALYLCASSPFIAGGSSYNEQFFGPGTRLTVL.

This chain connects TRBV12-3 or TRBV12-4 to TRBJ1-6, with a possible D match to TRBD1 (6 bases). There are 16 residues in the CDR3. Trimming stripped 6 bases from V and 0 bases from J, with 12 bases between. Here the CDR3 DNA reads TGTGCCAGCAGCCGGACAGCCGGCTCCTATAATTCACCCCTCCACTTT. Protein: CASSRTAGSYNSPLHF.

The chain joins TRBV28 to TRBJ2-1, with 15 bases identical to TRBD2. Germline V gene sequence: CDR1 MDHEN, CDR2 SYDVKM. The CDR3 is 17 residues long. The J segment lost 4 bases and the V segment lost 6 bases, leaving 7 bases of the junction unmatched. The CDR3 DNA reads TGTGCCAGCAGACCGACCGGGACTAGCGGGAGGTACAATGAGCAGTTCTTC. It codes for CASRPTGTSGRYNEQFF.

The CDR3 is CASSRGPDVMGANVLTF. The CDR3 nucleotides are TGTGCCAGCAGCCGAGGACCCGACGTCATGGGGGCCAACGTCCTGACTTTC. V is TRBV5-6 and J is TRBJ2-6; D unclear. The germline gives CDR1 SGHDT, CDR2 YYEEEE. With 4 bases removed from V and 4 bases from J, the gap between germline ends came to 18 bases. This CDR3 has 17 amino acids.

This clonotype was counted between two and nine times. The chain carries TRBV5-1 and TRBJ2-7, with D possibly being TRBD1 or TRBD2 (6 bases each). Deletions cut 5 bases from V and 6 bases from J, with 12 bases between. The CDR3 runs to 12 residues. From germline, CDR1 is SGHRS and CDR2 YFSETQ. Written as DNA, the CDR3 is TGCGCCAGCAGTGGGGGGCCGGGCGAGCAGTACTTC. Its protein product is CASSGGPGEQYF. Variable domain in full (rest from reference TRBV5-1 and TRBJ2-7): KAGVTQTPRYLIKTRGQQVTLSCSPISGHRSVSWYQQTPGQGLQFLFEYFSETQRNKGNFPGRFSGRQFSNSRSEMNVSTLELGDSALYLCASSGGPGEQYFGPGTRLTVT.

This clonotype was seen a few times. The chain has TRBV12-3 or TRBV12-4 and TRBJ1-5; D call uncertain. Trimming pared 2 bases from V and 5 bases from J, leaving 7 bases between. CDR3 length: 13 residues. CDR3 protein: CASSLQWDQPQHF. CDR3 nucleotides: TGTGCCAGCAGTTTACAGTGGGATCAGCCCCAGCATTTT.

This clonotype was seen more than once but under ten times. V gene TRBV18 combines with J gene TRBJ2-7, with 10 bases lining up with TRBD2. Losses at the gene ends were 2 bases for V and 4 bases for J; bases not matched to a gene: 8. This CDR3 is built from 16 residues. Per germline, CDR1 KGHSH and CDR2 LQKENI. This CDR3 is CASSPGSSGRPYEQYF. As DNA, the CDR3 is TGTGCCAGCTCACCAGGGTCTAGCGGGAGACCATACGAGCAGTACTTC.